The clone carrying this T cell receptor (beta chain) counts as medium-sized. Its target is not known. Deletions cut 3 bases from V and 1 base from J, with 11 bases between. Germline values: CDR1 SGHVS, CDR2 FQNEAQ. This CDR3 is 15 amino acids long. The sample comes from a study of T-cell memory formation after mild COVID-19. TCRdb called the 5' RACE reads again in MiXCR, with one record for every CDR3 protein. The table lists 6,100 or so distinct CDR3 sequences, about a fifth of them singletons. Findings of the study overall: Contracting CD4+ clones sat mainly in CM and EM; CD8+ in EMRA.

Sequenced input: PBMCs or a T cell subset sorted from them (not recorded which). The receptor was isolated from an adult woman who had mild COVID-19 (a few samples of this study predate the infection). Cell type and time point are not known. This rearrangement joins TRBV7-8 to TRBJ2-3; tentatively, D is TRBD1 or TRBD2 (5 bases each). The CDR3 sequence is CASSFTGTGTDTQYF. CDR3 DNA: TGTGCCAGCAGCTTTACCGGGACGGGCACAGATACGCAGTATTTT.